This is a list of T cell receptor beta chains from one sample in a study of response to subunit inactivated influenza vaccine. Each CDR3 protein is one row after TCRdb ran MiXCR on the RT-PCR reads. This sample has approximately 490,000 distinct CDR3 sequences, with approximately 7.3% found just once. Sequenced here: PBMCs from blood, sampled roughly 24 months after vaccination. All receptors derive from a man aged 50 to 69 who received an inactivated influenza vaccine. Both conserved end residues are part of each CDR3.

v_gene	j_gene	CDR3aa
TRBV20-1	TRBJ1-6	CSARRDRGSSSYNSPLHF
TRBV7-8	TRBJ2-1	CASSLLSGIWYEQFF
TRBV19	TRBJ2-2	CATSRQGPGAGELFF
TRBV12-3/TRBV12-4	TRBJ1-1	CASSYTGGGGEAFF
TRBV3-1	TRBJ1-1	CASSFSAYTEAFF
TRBV24-1	TRBJ2-3	CATSAGSGQYTDTQYF
TRBV6-1	TRBJ2-1	CASSRGMYNEQFF
TRBV7-2	TRBJ2-1	CASSFRGLVSNEQFF
TRBV27	TRBJ1-1	CARDGTGVNTEAFF
TRBV6-1	TRBJ2-1	CASSPGTGTGAYNEQFF
TRBV6-5	TRBJ2-5	CASSYSGTPRKTQYF
TRBV7-2	TRBJ2-7	CASSPVGGVSSYEQYF
TRBV6-1	TRBJ2-1	CASSSPGSSEQFF
TRBV15	TRBJ2-5	CATSSGGGQETQYF
TRBV7-2	TRBJ2-7	CASSLGGDRGREQYF
TRBV7-2	TRBJ2-7	CASSTGQGGSYEQYF
TRBV5-1	TRBJ2-7	CASSPLDRSSYEQYF
TRBV28	TRBJ1-4	CASSPGTGVGKLFF
TRBV5-1	TRBJ2-2	CASSQYLAGGELFF
TRBV20-1	TRBJ1-5	CSIPPLSYSNQPQHF
TRBV7-8	TRBJ2-6	CASSLGPSSGANVLTF
TRBV20-1	TRBJ2-4	CSATDPDRGNIQYF
TRBV7-2	TRBJ2-7	CASSPSLGGGPYEQYF
TRBV28	TRBJ2-2	CASSFLAGELFF
TRBV20-1	TRBJ1-1	CSQVGNTEAFF
TRBV7-2	TRBJ2-5	CASSQGAGETQYF